This is a list of T cell receptor beta chains from one sample in a study of T-cell memory formation after mild COVID-19. TCRdb re-derived calls from the 5' RACE reads in MiXCR, one entry per CDR3 protein. The sample has 180,000 or so distinct CDR3 sequences, around 10% seen once. Material for sequencing was PBMCs or a T cell subset sorted from them (not recorded which). These receptor sequences come from a man aged 18 to 30 who had mild COVID-19 (a few samples of this study predate the infection). Cell type and time point are not known. CDR3s include the opening cysteine and the closing phenylalanine or tryptophan. D genes are given only for firm matches. A row's size may be missing; if present it is once, few, many or a size class.

d_call,j_call,v_call,clone_size,cdr3_nt,cdr3_aa
.,TRBJ1-2,TRBV2,.,TGTGCCAGCAGCCCGTACGGGGACTATGGCTACACCTTC,CASSPYGDYGYTF
.,TRBJ2-6,TRBV5-1,.,TGCGCCAGCAGCTTGGAGGTTGCTGGGGCCAACGTCCTGACTTTC,CASSLEVAGANVLTF
.,TRBJ2-5,TRBV6-2/TRBV6-3,.,TGTGCCAGCAGTGGCGGCAGCCCCACTGAAGAGACCCAGTACTTC,CASSGGSPTEETQYF
.,TRBJ2-2,TRBV7-9,.,TGTGCCAGCAGCCGTGGCTCTATGATACCTTGGAGAAACCCTACCCGGAACACCGGGGAGCTGTTTTTT,CASSRGSMIPWRNPTRNTGELFF
.,TRBJ1-5,TRBV2,few,TGTGCCAGCAGTGAGCTAAACGGGAATCAGCCCCAGCATTTT,CASSELNGNQPQHF
TRBD2,TRBJ2-1,TRBV5-1,.,TGCGCCAGCAGCCTCCCCCTCCTTAGTGGGGGGGAGAATGAGCAGTTCTTC,CASSLPLLSGGENEQFF
.,TRBJ2-5,TRBV24-1,few,TGTGCCACCAGTTACCAAGAGACCCAGTACTTC,CATSYQETQYF
TRBD2,TRBJ2-5,TRBV7-2,.,TGTGCCAGCAGCTTAGCTACTAGCGGGGAGACCCAGTACTTC,CASSLATSGETQYF
TRBD1,TRBJ2-1,TRBV20-1,.,TGCAGTGCCCCTTCAGGGGGATCTTGGGGAAGTGAGCAGTTCTTC,CSAPSGGSWGSEQFF
.,TRBJ1-2,TRBV6-2/TRBV6-3,few,TGTGCCAGCAGCCGGGCCTATGGCTACACCTTC,CASSRAYGYTF
.,TRBJ1-1,TRBV6-1,many,TGTGCCAGCAGTGAATACCGTACGGTCACTGAAGCTTTCTTT,CASSEYRTVTEAFF
.,TRBJ2-5,TRBV20-1,.,TGCAGTGATAGTGACAGACAAGAGACCCAGTACTTC,CSDSDRQETQYF
TRBD1,TRBJ2-7,TRBV15,many,TGTGCCACCAGCAGAGAGGGACAGGGGAACTACGAGCAGTACTTC,CATSREGQGNYEQYF
.,TRBJ1-4,TRBV27,few,TGTGCCAGCAGTCGAGTCAGCTATGAAAAACTGTTTTTT,CASSRVSYEKLFF
.,TRBJ2-7,TRBV5-6,few,TGTGCCAGCAGCCGCCCGTTGAGGTCCGGCGAGCAGTACTTC,CASSRPLRSGEQYF
TRBD2,TRBJ2-3,TRBV12-3/TRBV12-4,.,TGTGCCAGCAGTTTTGTAGCGGGCTTGGCCCCGTATAGCACAGATACGCAGTATTTT,CASSFVAGLAPYSTDTQYF
TRBD1,TRBJ2-3,TRBV29-1,few,TGCAGCGCCTCGGGGACAGGGGGCTCAGATACGCAGTATTTT,CSASGTGGSDTQYF
.,TRBJ1-2,TRBV5-5,.,TGTGCCAGCAGCTTGTTACAGAGAGCTAACTATGGCTACACCTTC,CASSLLQRANYGYTF
TRBD2,TRBJ2-7,TRBV18,few,TGTGCCAGCTCGCAAGCGGGGGTCAGCTCCTACGAGCAGTACTTC,CASSQAGVSSYEQYF
TRBD1,TRBJ2-5,TRBV20-1,many,TGCAGTGCTGGAGACAGGGTGTTAAAGGAGACCCAGTACTTC,CSAGDRVLKETQYF
.,TRBJ2-2,TRBV7-9,few,TGTGCCAGCAGCCTACATCTTAGCACCGGGGAGCTGTTTTTT,CASSLHLSTGELFF
TRBD1,TRBJ2-5,TRBV27,few,TGTGCCAGCAGTTTTATGACCCGACAGGGGGCTCAAGAGACCCAGTACTTC,CASSFMTRQGAQETQYF
TRBD1,TRBJ1-6,TRBV7-2,.,TGTGCCAGCAGCGTAACCGGGACAGGGGACTCACCCCTCCACTTT,CASSVTGTGDSPLHF
.,TRBJ1-2,TRBV6-2/TRBV6-3,.,TGTGCCAGCAACGGACACTATGGCTACACCTTC,CASNGHYGYTF
.,TRBJ1-1,TRBV5-1,many,TGCGCCAGCAGCAGCCAACAGGGCTACACTGAAGCTTTCTTT,CASSSQQGYTEAFF
TRBD1,TRBJ2-6,TRBV7-8,few,TGTGCCAGCAGCTTAGTGGCAGGGGGCTCTGGGGCCAACGTCCTGACTTTC,CASSLVAGGSGANVLTF
.,TRBJ2-2,TRBV29-1,.,TGCAGCGTTGAAGATCGGGTCGGGGAGCTGTTTTTT,CSVEDRVGELFF
.,TRBJ2-5,TRBV7-2,few,TGTGCCAGCAGCTTGGATCGCATCAGGCCAGGAGAGACCCAGTACTTC,CASSLDRIRPGETQYF
TRBD1,TRBJ1-2,TRBV18,.,TGTGCCAGCTCACGACAGGGGGAGGCTGGCTACACCTTC,CASSRQGEAGYTF
.,TRBJ1-4,TRBV18,.,TGTGCCAGCTCACCACGGCGGGGGCAAGGTGAAAAACTGTTTTTT,CASSPRRGQGEKLFF
.,TRBJ1-1,TRBV6-5,few,TGTGCCAGCAGTGGGGGTGGTCGGACTGAAGCTTTCTTT,CASSGGGRTEAFF
.,TRBJ1-5,TRBV6-2/TRBV6-3,once,TGTGCCAGCAGTAACGGGATTGGAAATCAGCCCCAGCATTTT,CASSNGIGNQPQHF
TRBD1,TRBJ1-6,TRBV3-1,few,TGTGCCAGCAGCCAAGATGTGACAGGGGTGTCACCCCTCCACTTT,CASSQDVTGVSPLHF
.,TRBJ2-5,TRBV15,.,TGTGCCACCAGCAGAGATCTAGTCCAAGAGACCCAGTACTTC,CATSRDLVQETQYF
.,TRBJ1-2,TRBV7-2,few,TGTGCCAGCAGCAGAGACAAAAACTATGGCTACACCTTC,CASSRDKNYGYTF
.,TRBJ2-3,TRBV5-4,once,TGTGCCAGCAGCTCAAGAGGGCGGGGCACAGATACGCAGTATTTT,CASSSRGRGTDTQYF
.,TRBJ1-5,TRBV10-3,few,TGTGCCATCAGTGAGTCGGGGACGGGTTATCAGCCCCAGCATTTT,CAISESGTGYQPQHF
.,TRBJ1-3,TRBV5-1,.,TGCGCCAGCAGCCCCGGGACTCTTGGAAACACCATATATTTT,CASSPGTLGNTIYF
.,TRBJ1-1,TRBV4-3,many,TGCGCCAGCAGCCCACCTGGGGTAGGGACTGAAGCTTTCTTT,CASSPPGVGTEAFF
.,TRBJ2-1,TRBV7-2,.,TGTGCCAGCAGCGCCACTAGATCCCCCTACAATGAGCAGTTCTTC,CASSATRSPYNEQFF
.,TRBJ2-3,TRBV20-1,few,TGCAGTGCTGGGGGGGGGCAAACAGATACGCAGTATTTT,CSAGGGQTDTQYF
.,TRBJ1-2,TRBV12-3/TRBV12-4,.,TGTGCCAGCAGTTTTCTGGTTAGCTATAGCTACACCTTC,CASSFLVSYSYTF
.,TRBJ2-7,TRBV4-2,.,TGTGCCAGCAGCCAAGATGGGCAGAACCGGTACGAGCAGTACTTC,CASSQDGQNRYEQYF
.,TRBJ2-1,TRBV7-2,once,TGTGCCAGCAGCTTAGTAGGCGGGATAGGTGAGCAGTTCTTC,CASSLVGGIGEQFF
.,TRBJ2-5,TRBV12-3/TRBV12-4,few,TGTGCCAGCAGTTTAATCCCGCTTCAGGCCCAGTACTTC,CASSLIPLQAQYF
.,TRBJ1-1,TRBV7-2,.,TGTGCCAGCAGCTTAGACGGACGGGGGGGCACTGAAGCTTTCTTT,CASSLDGRGGTEAFF
.,TRBJ2-2,TRBV7-9,few,TGTGCCAGCAGCCCCCGTGGGACGGGAAACACCGGGGAGCTGTTTTTT,CASSPRGTGNTGELFF
.,TRBJ1-3,TRBV28,.,TGTGCCAGCAGTTCTGGATGGGCTCGAGGAAACACCATATATTTT,CASSSGWARGNTIYF
.,TRBJ1-6,TRBV7-2,.,TGTGCCAGCAACCGCCGGGACACGGATAATTCACCCCTCCACTTT,CASNRRDTDNSPLHF
TRBD2,TRBJ2-3,TRBV5-1,.,TGCGCCAGCAGCTTGGCCATGGGACTAGCGGGGGGAGATACGCAGTATTTT,CASSLAMGLAGGDTQYF
TRBD2,TRBJ2-5,TRBV2,once,TGTGCCAGCAGTGGGGGACTAGCGGAGACCCAGTACTTC,CASSGGLAETQYF
.,TRBJ1-3,TRBV4-3,few,TGCGCCAGCAGCCGATCTGTAAACTCTGGAAACACCATATATTTT,CASSRSVNSGNTIYF
.,TRBJ2-2,TRBV7-3,few,TGTGCCAGCAGCTTACTAGGGACAATCACCGGGGAGCTGTTTTTT,CASSLLGTITGELFF
.,TRBJ2-3,TRBV14,few,TGTGCCAGCAGCCACGCAGGAGCAGATACGCAGTATTTT,CASSHAGADTQYF
.,TRBJ1-1,TRBV28,.,TGTGCCAGCAGTCACAGGCAAGCTTTCTTT,CASSHRQAFF
.,TRBJ2-4,TRBV7-2,many,TGTGCCAGCAGTTCCCACAGGGTAGCCAAAAACATTCAGTACTTC,CASSSHRVAKNIQYF
.,TRBJ2-4,TRBV20-1,many,TGCAGTGCGCGGACAGACAGAAACATTCAGTACTTC,CSARTDRNIQYF
.,TRBJ1-1,TRBV5-6,.,TGTGCCAGCAGCTTCACCCGGGGTGAAGCTTTCTTT,CASSFTRGEAFF
.,TRBJ2-3,TRBV4-2,.,TGTGCCAGCAGCCAGTCGGGACTTATTAGCACAGATACGCAGTATTTT,CASSQSGLISTDTQYF